The following is a T cell receptor beta chain sequence with its context. The antigen is not known. The PCR used 60 Vbeta and 13 Jbeta primers. TCRdb's copy holds only in-frame clones and misses some; the assay was immunoSEQ multiplex PCR. Among more than 100,000 clones listed, around 78% were seen once. This CDR3 region has 16 residues. V lost 2 bases to trimming and J lost 3 bases; unmatched junction nucleotides: 5. Looked up from germline, CDR1 is SGHTA and CDR2 is FQGNSA. This record belongs to a study of cytomegalovirus exposure and HLA in healthy donors. General study findings and limits: A classifier reportedly called cytomegalovirus status with high sensitivity and specificity. As a later analysis showed, a missense DCLRE1C variant was linked to trimming of TCR beta V- and J-genes.

This chain links TRBV7-2 with TRBJ2-1, with 9 bases aligning to TRBD1. Sample: PBMCs. This clonotype was obtained from a female donor in good health and CMV-seropositive. Here the CDR3 DNA reads TGTGCCAGCAGCTTAATAGGGACAGGGCTCTACAATGAGCAGTTCTTC. It codes for CASSLIGTGLYNEQFF.